This TCR beta chain was recovered during a study of identical twins. Study findings and constraints: Alpha sequences out of frame and shared by twins had excess low generation probability.

V was pared by 0 bases and J by 4 bases, with 4 bases of the junction left unmatched. The CDR3 totals 16 residues. Germline V gene data show CDR1 as SGHRS and CDR2 as YFSETQ. This clonotype was counted ten times or more. Its target is unknown. A universal primer binding site was introduced by template switching. The final cDNA contained unique molecular identifiers. MiXCR was run by TCRdb on the 5' RACE reads, yielding one entry per CDR3 protein. The sample records fewer than 250,000 distinct CDR3 sequences, 5.5% to 7% being singletons. In addition, the sample was reused for a study of yellow fever vaccine responses in identical twins.

The sequenced sample was memory (CD45RO+) T cells sorted from blood. The chain couples TRBV5-1 to TRBJ2-1; 10 bases align to TRBD2. The clonotype comes from a woman aged 18-35 years in good health. CDR3 in DNA: TGCGCCAGCAGCTTGGAAGCTAGCGGGGGTTACAATGAGCAGTTCTTC. Translation: CASSLEASGGYNEQFF.